A single sample is the source of the 9 T cell receptor beta chains below, sequenced in a study of shared clonotypes between healthy human individuals (dated by TCRdb to 2018 to 2020). Library preparation employed the immunoSEQ multiplex PCR assay. TCRdb retrieved this table from immuneACCESS and kept in-frame rearrangements only. Not all clones are present; in checked studies, unresolved V genes account for under half, and no reason is known for the remainder. The sample has about 870,000 clones on record, nearly 95% of them singletons. Around 24% of the sample is in the top ten clones. For the CD8 naive samples, CD45RO-negative cells were positively selected for CCR7, yielding a CD45RA+CCR7+ population from which TemRA cells were excluded. Sequencing used naive CD8+ T cells sorted from blood. The cell subset or site label of this sample denotes: CD45RA+CCR7+. All receptors derive from a man under 40 in good health.

The V gene is TRBV7-3, the J gene TRBJ2-5; D remains unclear. V lost 8 bases, J lost 5 bases, and 15 bases lay in between. The CDR3 loop spans 13 amino acids. The germline V gene encodes CDR1 SGHTA and CDR2 FQGTGA. The CDR3 nucleotides are TGTGCCAGCTCTCAAACAGTCGGTGAGACCCAGTACTTC. This translates into CASSQTVGETQYF.

V gene TRBV4-2 combines with J gene TRBJ2-1; tentatively, D is TRBD2 (5 bases). Trimming stripped 1 base from V and 4 bases from J, with 8 bases between. Germline V gene data show CDR1 as LGHNA and CDR2 as YNFKEQ. This CDR3 has 14 residues. CDR3 sequence (DNA): TGTGCCAGCAGCCAAGGGGAGTGGTACAATGAGCAGTTCTTC. Its protein product is CASSQGEWYNEQFF.

V is TRBV5-4 and J is TRBJ2-7; 11 bases match TRBD2. Trimming cost V 7 bases and J 0 bases; bases outside gene matches: 6. Germline CDR1 is SGHNT and CDR2 is YYREEE (reference sequence). The CDR3 runs to 15 residues. DNA for the CDR3: TGTGCCAGCGCGATAGCGGGAGGGACCTCCTACGAGCAGTACTTC. Protein sequence: CASAIAGGTSYEQYF.

V gene TRBV19 combines with J gene TRBJ1-1; D remains unclear. The CDR3 length is 14 residues. V was pared by 6 bases and J by 0 bases, with 11 bases between. Germline CDR1 and CDR2: LNHDA and SQIVND (reference sequence). The CDR3 loop is CASSLQSLNTEAFF. The CDR3 coding sequence is TGTGCCAGTAGCCTACAGAGCCTGAACACTGAAGCTTTCTTT. The variable domain in full, completed from reference TRBV19 and TRBJ1-1, reads DGGITQSPKYLFRKEGQNVTLSCEQNLNHDAMYWYRQDPGQGLRLIYYSQIVNDFQKGDIAEGYSVSREKKESFPLTVTSAQKNPTAFYLCASSLQSLNTEAFFGQGTRLTVV.

The chain combines TRBV29-1 with TRBJ2-3, with 7 bases matching TRBD1. CDR1 and CDR2 (germline): SQVTM, ANQGSEA. This CDR3 comprises 15 residues. J lost 3 bases, V lost 6 bases, and 12 bases had no gene match. Written as DNA, the CDR3 is TGCAGCGTACAACTGACAGGGATAGCGACAGATACGCAGTATTTT. Protein sequence: CSVQLTGIATDTQYF.

The V call is TRBV2, the J call TRBJ2-3; possibly TRBD2 for D (5 bases). CDR1 and CDR2 from the germline V gene are SNHLY and FYNNEI. The CDR3 is 13 amino acids. V lost 8 bases and J lost 2, with 11 bases in between. CDR3 in DNA: TGTGCCAGCGTTGGGAGAATCACAGATACGCAGTATTTT. It is translated as CASVGRITDTQYF.

Points on this clone: Distinct nucleotide sequences in the sample also encode this CDR3. V usage is TRBV27 and J usage is TRBJ2-7; 9 nucleotides match TRBD1. In germline, CDR1 is MNHEY, CDR2 SMNVEV (reference sequence). This CDR3 region has 14 residues. V was clipped by 3 bases and J by 1 base; unmatched bases: 1. DNA for the CDR3: TGTGCCAGCAGTTTTGGGACAGGGTCCTACGAGCAGTACTTC. It translates to CASSFGTGSYEQYF.

The rearrangement joins TRBV4-1 to TRBJ2-2, with 9 bases identical to TRBD1. Germline CDR1 reads MGHRA; CDR2 reads YSYEKL. Trimming removed 3 bases from V and 6 bases from J; junction bases left unmatched: 11. The CDR3 loop spans 17 amino acids. The CDR3 reads CASSHPPGQGPPGELFF. In DNA, the CDR3 is TGCGCCAGCAGCCATCCCCCGGGACAGGGACCACCCGGGGAGCTGTTTTTT.

The rearrangement links TRBV11-2 to TRBJ2-3; TRBD2 agrees at 8 bases. The CDR3 totals 19 residues. V dropped 5 bases and J dropped 4; count of bases not matched to a gene: 20. Germline CDR1 is SGHAT and CDR2 is FQNNGV. The DNA for the CDR3 is TGTGCCAGCAGCCCCGGGTCGCCGATCACGGGAGGGCTTGCAGATACGCAGTATTTT. Translation gives CASSPGSPITGGLADTQYF.